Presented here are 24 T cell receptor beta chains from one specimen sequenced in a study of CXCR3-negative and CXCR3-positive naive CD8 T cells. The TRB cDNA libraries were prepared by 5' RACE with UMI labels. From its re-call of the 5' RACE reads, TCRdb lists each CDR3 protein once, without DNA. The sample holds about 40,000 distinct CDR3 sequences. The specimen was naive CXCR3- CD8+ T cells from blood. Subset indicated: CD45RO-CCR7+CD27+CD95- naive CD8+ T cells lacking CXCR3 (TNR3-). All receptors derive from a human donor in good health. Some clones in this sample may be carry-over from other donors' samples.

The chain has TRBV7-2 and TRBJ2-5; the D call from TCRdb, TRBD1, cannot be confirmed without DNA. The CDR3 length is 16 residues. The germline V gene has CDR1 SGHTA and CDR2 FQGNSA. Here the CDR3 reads CASSLGTGGYQETQYF.

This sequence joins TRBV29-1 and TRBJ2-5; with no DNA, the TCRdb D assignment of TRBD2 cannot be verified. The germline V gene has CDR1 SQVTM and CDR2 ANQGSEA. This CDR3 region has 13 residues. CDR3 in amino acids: CSALIAGGETQYF.

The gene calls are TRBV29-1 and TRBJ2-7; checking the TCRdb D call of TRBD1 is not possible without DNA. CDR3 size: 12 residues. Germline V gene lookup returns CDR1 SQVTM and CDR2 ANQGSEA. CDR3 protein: CSVGDSIYEQYF.

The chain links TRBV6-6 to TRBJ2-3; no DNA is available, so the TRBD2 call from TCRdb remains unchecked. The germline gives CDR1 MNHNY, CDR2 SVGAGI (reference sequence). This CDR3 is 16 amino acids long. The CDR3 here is CASSYLDYISSDTQYF.

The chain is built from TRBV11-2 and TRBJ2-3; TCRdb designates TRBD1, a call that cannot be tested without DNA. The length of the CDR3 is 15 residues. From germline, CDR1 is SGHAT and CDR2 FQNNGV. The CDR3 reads CASSWTGPPEDTQYF.

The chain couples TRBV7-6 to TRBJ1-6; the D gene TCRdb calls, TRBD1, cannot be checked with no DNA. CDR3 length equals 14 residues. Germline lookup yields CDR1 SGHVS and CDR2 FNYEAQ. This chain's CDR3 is CASSVLDPGSPLHF.

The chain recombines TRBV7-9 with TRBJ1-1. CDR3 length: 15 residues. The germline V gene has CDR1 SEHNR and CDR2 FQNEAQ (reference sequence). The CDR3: CASSLFAISNTEAFF.

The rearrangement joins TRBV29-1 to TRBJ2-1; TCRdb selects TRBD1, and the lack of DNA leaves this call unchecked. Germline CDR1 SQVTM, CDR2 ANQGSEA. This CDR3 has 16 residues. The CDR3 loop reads CSVEDPRKASYNEQFF.

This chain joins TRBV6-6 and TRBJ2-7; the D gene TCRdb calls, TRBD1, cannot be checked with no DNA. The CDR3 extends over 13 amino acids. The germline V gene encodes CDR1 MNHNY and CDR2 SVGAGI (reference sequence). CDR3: CASSSTGTYEQYF.

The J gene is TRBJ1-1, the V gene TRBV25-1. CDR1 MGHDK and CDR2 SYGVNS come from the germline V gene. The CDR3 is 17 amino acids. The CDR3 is CASSEYGISIVASEAFF. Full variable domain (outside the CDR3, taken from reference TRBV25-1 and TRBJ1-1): EADIYQTPRYLVIGTGKKITLECSQTMGHDKMYWYQQDPGMELHLIHYSYGVNSTEKGDLSSESTVSRIRTEHFPLTLESARPSHTSQYLCASSEYGISIVASEAFFGQGTRLTVV.

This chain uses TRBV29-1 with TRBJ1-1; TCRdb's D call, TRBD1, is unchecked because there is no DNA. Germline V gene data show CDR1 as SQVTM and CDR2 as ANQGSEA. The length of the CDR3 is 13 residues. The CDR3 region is CSVVGHMNTEAFF.

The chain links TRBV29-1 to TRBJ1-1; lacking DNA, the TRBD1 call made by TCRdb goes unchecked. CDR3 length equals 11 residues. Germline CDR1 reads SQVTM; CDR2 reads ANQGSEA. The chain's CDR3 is CSAEGDTEAFF. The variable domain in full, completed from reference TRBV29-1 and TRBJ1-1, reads SAVISQKPSRDICQRGTSLTIQCQVDSQVTMMFWYRQQPGQSLTLIATANQGSEATYESGFVIDKFPISRPNLTFSTLTVSNMSPEDSSIYLCSAEGDTEAFFGQGTRLTVV.

The CDR3 spells CASSIDGPYNEQFF. The V and J genes are TRBV19 and TRBJ2-1; TCRdb gives TRBD2 as the D gene, but with no DNA this cannot be confirmed. Per germline, CDR1 LNHDA and CDR2 SQIVND (reference sequence). The CDR3 length is 14 residues.

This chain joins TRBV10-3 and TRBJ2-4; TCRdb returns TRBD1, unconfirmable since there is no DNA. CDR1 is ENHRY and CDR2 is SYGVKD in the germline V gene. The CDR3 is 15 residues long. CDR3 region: CAISGGTGTKNIQYF.

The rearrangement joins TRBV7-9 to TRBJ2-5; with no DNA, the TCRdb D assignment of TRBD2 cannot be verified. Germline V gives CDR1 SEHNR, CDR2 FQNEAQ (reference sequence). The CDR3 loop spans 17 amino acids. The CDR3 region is CASSARLAGVEKETQYF.

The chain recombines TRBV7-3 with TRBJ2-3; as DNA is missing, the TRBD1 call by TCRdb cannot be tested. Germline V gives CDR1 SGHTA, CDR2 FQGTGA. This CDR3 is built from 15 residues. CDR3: CASSLLRQAYNEQFF.

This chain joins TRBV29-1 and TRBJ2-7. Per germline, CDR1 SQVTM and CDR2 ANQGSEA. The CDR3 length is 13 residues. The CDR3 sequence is CSVEGGIRAEQYF.

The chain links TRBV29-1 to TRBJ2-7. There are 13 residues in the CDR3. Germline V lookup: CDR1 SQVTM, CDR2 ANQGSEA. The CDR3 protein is CSVGTGRSYEQYF.

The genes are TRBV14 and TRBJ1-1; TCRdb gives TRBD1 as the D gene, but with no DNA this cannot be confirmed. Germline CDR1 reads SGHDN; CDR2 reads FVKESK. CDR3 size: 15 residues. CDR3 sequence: CASSQVGTANTEAFF.

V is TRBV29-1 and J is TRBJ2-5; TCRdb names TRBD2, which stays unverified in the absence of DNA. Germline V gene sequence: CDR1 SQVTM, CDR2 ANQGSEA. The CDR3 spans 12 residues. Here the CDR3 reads CSVAWGEETQYF.

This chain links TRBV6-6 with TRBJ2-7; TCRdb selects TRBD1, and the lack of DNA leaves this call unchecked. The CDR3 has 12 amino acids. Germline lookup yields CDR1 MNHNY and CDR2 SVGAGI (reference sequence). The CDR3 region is CATTQGYYEQYF.

The CDR3 loop is CASSYTEGTDTQYF. The J gene is TRBJ2-3, the V gene TRBV6-5. Germline lookup yields CDR1 MNHEY and CDR2 SVGAGI. The CDR3 runs 14 residues.

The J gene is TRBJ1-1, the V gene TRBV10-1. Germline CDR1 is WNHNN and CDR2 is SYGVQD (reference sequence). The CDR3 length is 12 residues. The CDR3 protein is CASSEQDTEAFF.

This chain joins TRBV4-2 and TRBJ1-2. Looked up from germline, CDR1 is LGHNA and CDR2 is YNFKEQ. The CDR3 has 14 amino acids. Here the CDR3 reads CASSPNEQFYGYTF.